This passage covers 30 T cell receptor beta chains from one sample sequenced in a study of T cell changes during pregnancy in multiple sclerosis. The protocol was immunoSEQ multiplex PCR, while the TCRdb copy is restricted to in-frame clones and leaves out a portion. The sample has roughly 100,000 clones, around 93% seen once. This sample comprised peripheral blood, obtained after pregnancy. These receptor sequences come from a female donor with multiple sclerosis, enrolled in a pregnancy study.

The CDR3 region has the DNA TGTGCCAGCAGTCACAGGGGTTCTGGGGCCAACGTCCTGACTTTC. This gives the protein CASSHRGSGANVLTF. This chain links TRBV28 with TRBJ2-6, with 7 bases that match TRBD1. Germline V gene lookup returns CDR1 MDHEN and CDR2 SYDVKM. Germline trimming cut 5 bases from V and 1 base from J; bases unmatched to any gene: 2. The CDR3 runs 15 residues. Based on the CDR3 plus reference TRBV28 and TRBJ2-6, the full variable domain is DVKVTQSSRYLVKRTGEKVFLECVQDMDHENMFWYRQDPGLGLRLIYFSYDVKMKEKGDIPEGYSVSREKKERFSLILESASTNQTSMYLCASSHRGSGANVLTFGAGSRLTVL.

This chain connects TRBV4-1 to TRBJ2-1; 10 bases are shared with TRBD2. The CDR3 sequence is 19 residues long. With V trimmed by 3 bases and J by 1 base, 12 bases remained unmatched. Germline-derived CDR1 and CDR2 are MGHRA and YSYEKL. In DNA, the CDR3 is TGCGCCAGCAGCCAGGTACTAGCGGGGAAAATTTGGTCCTACAATGAGCAGTTCTTC. It is translated as CASSQVLAGKIWSYNEQFF.

This chain joins TRBV10-2 and TRBJ2-1; TRBD2 matches 12 bases. CDR1 is WSHSY, CDR2 SAAADI, per germline. J lost 9 bases, V lost 3 bases, and 6 bases had no gene match. This CDR3 comprises 15 residues. The chain's CDR3 is CASSDSSGRAGEQFF. The CDR3 DNA follows: TGCGCCAGCAGTGACTCTAGCGGGAGGGCCGGTGAGCAGTTCTTC.

The chain employs TRBV11-2 and TRBJ2-7; the D is unclear. The V end lost 1 base, the J end lost 2 bases, and 6 bases lay between the germline ends. Germline loops: CDR1 SGHAT, CDR2 FQNNGV. The CDR3 loop spans 13 amino acids. The CDR3 bases are TGTGCCAGCAGCTTAGCAGATGCCTACGAGCAGTACTTC. Its translation is CASSLADAYEQYF.

The chain employs TRBV19 and TRBJ1-4; D unresolved. This CDR3 comprises 11 residues. CDR1 and CDR2 from the germline V gene are LNHDA and SQIVND (reference sequence). V dropped 3 bases and J dropped 10 bases, with 6 bases sitting between them. DNA for the CDR3: TGTGCCAGTAGTATCCGAGGAAAACTGTTTTTT. It codes for CASSIRGKLFF.

The chain employs TRBV10-3 and TRBJ1-4; no firm D call. The CDR3 runs 15 residues. The V end was cut by 3 bases, the J end by 1 base, with 9 bases between. Looked up from germline, CDR1 is ENHRY and CDR2 is SYGVKD. The CDR3 nucleotides read TGTGCCATCAGTGAAGGAGGGAGAACTAATGAAAAACTGTTTTTT. Its protein product is CAISEGGRTNEKLFF.

The rearrangement joins TRBV5-8 to TRBJ1-3; perhaps TRBD1 as D (5 bases). The CDR3 contains 15 residues. Trimming removed 4 bases from V and 0 bases from J, with 11 bases in between. Germline CDR1 is SGHTS and CDR2 is YDEGEE. The CDR3 nucleotides read TGTGCCAGCAGCGGCGGACAATTCTCTGGAAACACCATATATTTT. Protein: CASSGGQFSGNTIYF.

The chain recombines TRBV21-1 with TRBJ1-4; no DNA check was done on the table's D call, TRBD1. TRBV21-1 has pseudogene status. The CDR3 is 14 residues long. The CDR3 bases are TGTGCCAGCAGCAAACAGGGTTGCGGTGAAAAACTGTTTTTT. Its protein is CASSKQGCGEKLFF.

This chain uses TRBV5-4 with TRBJ2-3; tentative D call: TRBD2 (7 bases). This CDR3 is 14 amino acids long. Deletions cut 2 bases from V and 1 base from J, with 8 bases between. Per the germline V gene, CDR1 is SGHNT and CDR2 is YYREEE (reference sequence). The CDR3, as DNA: TGTGCCAGCAGCTTCGGGGGGCGCACAGATACGCAGTATTTT. Amino acid sequence: CASSFGGRTDTQYF.

The chain recombines TRBV27 with TRBJ2-5; D is possibly TRBD1 (6 bases). Deletions cut 2 bases from V and 5 bases from J, with 12 bases between. This CDR3 is built from 14 residues. CDR1 is MNHEY, CDR2 SMNVEV, per germline (reference sequence). The CDR3 reads CASSLLPGEETQYF. The CDR3 DNA reads TGTGCCAGCAGTTTACTTCCAGGGGAGGAGACCCAGTACTTC.

The chain links TRBV4-2 to TRBJ2-3, with 13 bases fitting TRBD2. This CDR3 is 19 amino acids long. V gave up 0 bases and J gave up 7 bases; unmatched junction bases: 13. Germline CDR1 and CDR2: LGHNA and YNFKEQ. DNA of the CDR3: TGTGCCAGCAGCCAAGATTGGGGCCGCGGGACTAGCGGGGTACATACGCAGTATTTT. This translates into CASSQDWGRGTSGVHTQYF.

V gene TRBV10-2 combines with J gene TRBJ1-2, with 8 bases identical to TRBD1. Germline trimming cut 4 bases from V and 4 bases from J; bases unmatched to any gene: 8. Germline-derived CDR1 and CDR2 are WSHSY and SAAADI. CDR3 length equals 15 residues. The CDR3 DNA reads as TGCGCCAGCAGTGGGTCAGGGGGCGGAAGCTATGGCTACACCTTC. It is translated as CASSGSGGGSYGYTF.

The J gene is TRBJ2-7, the V gene TRBV28; 9 bases are shared with TRBD1. This CDR3 spans 14 amino acids. V dropped 8 bases and J dropped 5; count of bases not matched to a gene: 10. Germline loops: CDR1 MDHEN, CDR2 SYDVKM. CDR3 nucleotides: TGTGCCAGCCACCACGGGACAGGGAGTCACGAGCAGTACTTC. Its protein is CASHHGTGSHEQYF.

This chain uses TRBV2 with TRBJ2-7; 7 bases are shared with TRBD2. J lost 6 bases, V lost 7 bases, and 15 bases had no gene match. CDR1 is SNHLY and CDR2 is FYNNEI in the germline V gene. CDR3 length: 15 amino acids. The CDR3 is CASKKRRLAEAEQYF. The CDR3 DNA is TGTGCCAGCAAAAAAAGGAGGCTAGCGGAGGCCGAGCAGTACTTC.

The rearrangement uses TRBV6-4 and TRBJ1-1; D call uncertain. Trimming took 8 bases from V and 0 from J, leaving 10 bases between them. Germline V gene sequence: CDR1 MRHNA, CDR2 SNTAGT. This CDR3 comprises 13 residues. CDR3: CASSADLNTEAFF. The CDR3 region has the DNA TGTGCCAGCTCCGCGGATTTGAACACTGAAGCTTTCTTT.

V is TRBV18 and J is TRBJ2-7; D remains ambiguous. Germline V lookup: CDR1 KGHSH, CDR2 LQKENI. Trimming removed 1 base at V and 5 bases at J, with 9 bases between. There are 13 residues in the CDR3. CDR3 loop: CASSPRALDEQYF. CDR3 nucleotides: TGTGCCAGCTCACCACGGGCGCTCGACGAGCAGTACTTC.

The rearrangement uses TRBV6-5 and TRBJ1-1; tentatively, D is TRBD1 (5 bases). Germline V gene data show CDR1 as MNHEY and CDR2 as SVGAGI. The germline V and J ends were trimmed by 6 bases and 2 bases, with 13 bases remaining between them. This CDR3 spans 14 amino acids. The CDR3 loop reads CASRFQRGNTEAFF. The DNA for the CDR3 is TGTGCCAGCAGATTCCAAAGGGGTAACACTGAAGCTTTCTTT.

The V gene is TRBV10-1, the J gene TRBJ1-5; no reliable D call. The CDR3 loop spans 15 amino acids. V was clipped by 6 bases and J by 0 bases, with 12 bases between them. The germline V gene has CDR1 WNHNN and CDR2 SYGVQD (reference sequence). CDR3 sequence reads: CASRSTEYSNQPQHF. As DNA, the CDR3 is TGCGCCAGCAGATCAACAGAATATAGCAATCAGCCCCAGCATTTT.

J is TRBJ1-3 and V is TRBV27, with TRBD1 matching 7 bases. CDR1 is MNHEY and CDR2 is SMNVEV in the germline V gene (reference sequence). CDR3 length: 13 amino acids. Germline trimming cut 9 bases from V and 1 base from J; bases unmatched to any gene: 3. In nucleotides, the CDR3 is TGTGCCAGTAGACAGGGTTCTGGAAACACCATATATTTT. Translating it yields CASRQGSGNTIYF.

The genes are TRBV30 and TRBJ1-4; TRBD1 agrees at 7 bases. This CDR3 comprises 14 residues. Germline V gene lookup returns CDR1 GTSNPN and CDR2 SVGIG (reference sequence). The V segment lost 8 bases and the J segment 5 bases; nucleotides outside the gene matches: 11. In DNA form, the CDR3 reads TGTGCCACAAAGTACAGGGACAGAAATGAAAAACTGTTTTTT. Amino acids: CATKYRDRNEKLFF. The whole variable domain, filled in from reference TRBV30 and TRBJ1-4, reads SQTIHQWPATLVQPVGSPLSLECTVEGTSNPNLYWYRQAAGRGLQLLFYSVGIGQISSEVPQNLSASRPQDRQFILSSKKLLLSDSGFYLCATKYRDRNEKLFFGSGTQLSVL.

The chain employs TRBV5-4 and TRBJ2-5, with D hard to call. Germline V lookup: CDR1 SGHNT, CDR2 YYREEE (reference sequence). The CDR3 spans 13 residues. The V end was cut by 3 bases, the J end by 3 bases, with 9 bases between. The CDR3 sequence is CASSSRIEETQYF. In nucleotides, the CDR3 is TGTGCCAGCAGCTCCCGTATAGAAGAGACCCAGTACTTC.

This sequence joins TRBV11-2 and TRBJ1-4; perhaps TRBD1 as D (6 bases). V lost 4 bases and J lost 5, with 17 bases in between. Germline CDR1 SGHAT, CDR2 FQNNGV. The CDR3 runs to 16 residues. The CDR3 loop is CASSWVGGGLNEKLFF. The CDR3 DNA sequence: TGTGCCAGCAGCTGGGTTGGCGGGGGGCTAAATGAAAAACTGTTTTTT.

The rearrangement uses TRBV7-2 and TRBJ1-1; 8 nucleotides match TRBD1. The junction had 3 bases not matched to a gene; V was cut back by 5 bases and J by 1 base. Germline-derived CDR1 and CDR2 are SGHTA and FQGNSA. CDR3 length: 14 amino acids. CDR3 amino acids: CASSIQGGNTEAFF. The CDR3, as DNA: TGTGCCAGCAGCATACAGGGGGGGAACACTGAAGCTTTCTTT.

The rearrangement joins TRBV2 to TRBJ2-5; D not resolved. Deletions cut 6 bases from V and 1 base from J, with 9 bases between. CDR1 and CDR2 from the germline V gene are SNHLY and FYNNEI. The CDR3 runs to 13 residues. The CDR3 DNA reads as TGTGCCAGCAGGGAATTAGCCCAAGAGACCCAGTACTTC. Translated: CASRELAQETQYF.

V usage is TRBV19 and J usage is TRBJ1-5; possibly TRBD1 for D (5 bases). V shed 6 bases and J shed 0 bases, with 12 bases lying between them. Per germline, CDR1 LNHDA and CDR2 SQIVND (reference sequence). CDR3 length: 15 amino acids. The CDR3 loop is CASSTPGLSNQPQHF. The CDR3 DNA reads as TGTGCCAGTAGCACTCCGGGACTTAGCAATCAGCCCCAGCATTTT.

The chain combines TRBV19 with TRBJ1-2, with D hard to call. CDR3 length equals 13 residues. The germline V gene encodes CDR1 LNHDA and CDR2 SQIVND (reference sequence). V was trimmed by 4 bases and J by 4 bases, leaving 10 bases between them. CDR3 sequence reads: CASSTGQSYGYTF. CDR3 coding DNA: TGTGCCAGTAGTACAGGCCAGAGCTATGGCTACACCTTC.

The V call is TRBV6-1, the J call TRBJ1-2; D ambiguous. The CDR3 runs to 16 residues. Germline assignment: CDR1 MNHNS and CDR2 SASEGT. Trimming took 2 bases from V and 2 from J, leaving 15 bases between them. The CDR3 loop is CASSETDNSVNYGYTF. DNA of the CDR3: TGTGCCAGCAGTGAAACAGATAATTCTGTAAACTATGGCTACACCTTC.

The V call is TRBV5-1, the J call TRBJ2-1; weak D call: TRBD2 (6 bases). Germline V gene lookup returns CDR1 SGHRS and CDR2 YFSETQ. Trimming left V 2 bases short and J 1 base short, with 16 bases between. The length of the CDR3 is 17 residues. The chain's CDR3 is CASSFEGWGRSYNEQFF. Written as DNA, the CDR3 is TGCGCCAGCAGCTTTGAAGGTTGGGGGAGGTCCTACAATGAGCAGTTCTTC. Looking up the rest from reference TRBV5-1 and TRBJ2-1 gives the full variable domain: KAGVTQTPRYLIKTRGQQVTLSCSPISGHRSVSWYQQTPGQGLQFLFEYFSETQRNKGNFPGRFSGRQFSNSRSEMNVSTLELGDSALYLCASSFEGWGRSYNEQFFGPGTRLTVL.

The chain employs TRBV14 and TRBJ2-7; D is possibly TRBD2 (6 bases). The CDR3 length is 16 residues. In germline, CDR1 is SGHDN, CDR2 FVKESK. V gave up 3 bases and J gave up 1 base, with 16 bases separating them. The DNA of the CDR3 is TGTGCCAGCAGCCATGGGACTCCAAGACTTTCCTACGAGCAGTACTTC. Protein product: CASSHGTPRLSYEQYF.

The chain has TRBV7-2 and TRBJ1-3; TRBD1 is a possible D gene (5 bases). The CDR3 covers 17 residues. V lost 1 base to trimming and J lost 7 bases, with 20 bases between them. Per germline, CDR1 SGHTA and CDR2 FQGNSA. In DNA, the CDR3 is TGTGCCAGCAGCTTAGACGCAGGGAGGGGCCGTTGGAACACCATATATTTT. The encoded protein is CASSLDAGRGRWNTIYF. Combining the CDR3 with reference TRBV7-2 and TRBJ1-3 gives the whole variable domain GAGVSQSPSNKVTEKGKDVELRCDPISGHTALYWYRQSLGQGLEFLIYFQGNSAPDKSGLPSDRFSAERTGGSVSTLTIQRTQQEDSAVYLCASSLDAGRGRWNTIYFGEGSWLTVV.